Below are 4 T cell receptor beta chains sequenced from a single sample in a study of T cell responses to AZD1222 COVID-19 vaccine. Generated by immunoSEQ multiplex PCR, the TCRdb table keeps only in-frame clones and is missing some. Of tens of thousands of clones listed, roughly nine tenths are singletons. The starting material was peripheral blood, obtained 28 days after the second AZD1222 dose. Receptors originate from an adult who received the AZD1222 COVID-19 vaccine.

The chain employs TRBV11-1 and TRBJ1-1; D not certain. The CDR3 sequence is 16 residues long. V shed 2 bases and J shed 4 bases, with 17 bases lying between them. Germline V gene lookup returns CDR1 SGHAT and CDR2 FQDESV (reference sequence). For the CDR3, the DNA is TGTGCCAGCAGCTTATGGACTCCCGGAGGCGGCACTGAAGCTTTCTTT. Protein: CASSLWTPGGGTEAFF.

The rearrangement uses TRBV19 and TRBJ1-2, with 7 bases fitting TRBD1. Trimming removed 3 bases from V and 5 bases from J; junction bases left unmatched: 3. CDR3 length: 13 residues. CDR1 and CDR2 from the germline V gene are LNHDA and SQIVND (reference sequence). This CDR3 reads CASSIPQGYGYTF. CDR3 nucleotides: TGTGCCAGTAGTATCCCACAGGGGTATGGCTACACCTTC. The variable domain in full, with the rest retrieved from reference TRBV19 and TRBJ1-2, is DGGITQSPKYLFRKEGQNVTLSCEQNLNHDAMYWYRQDPGQGLRLIYYSQIVNDFQKGDIAEGYSVSREKKESFPLTVTSAQKNPTAFYLCASSIPQGYGYTFGSGTRLTVV.

The rearrangement joins TRBV7-2 to TRBJ2-1; D gene ambiguous. The CDR3 sequence is 15 residues long. The V end lost 5 bases, the J end lost 5 bases, and 16 bases lay between the germline ends. In germline, CDR1 is SGHTA, CDR2 FQGNSA. CDR3 loop: CASSAPRERHNEQFF. As DNA, the CDR3 is TGTGCCAGCAGCGCCCCCCGAGAGAGGCACAATGAGCAGTTCTTC.

The chain is built from TRBV9 and TRBJ1-2; D unresolved. CDR3 length: 13 amino acids. Germline lookup yields CDR1 SGDLS and CDR2 YYNGEE. Trimming pared 4 bases from V and 3 bases from J, leaving 10 bases between. Here the CDR3 DNA reads TGTGCCAGCAGCCCCCGTTACTACTATGGCTACACCTTC. This sequence encodes CASSPRYYYGYTF.